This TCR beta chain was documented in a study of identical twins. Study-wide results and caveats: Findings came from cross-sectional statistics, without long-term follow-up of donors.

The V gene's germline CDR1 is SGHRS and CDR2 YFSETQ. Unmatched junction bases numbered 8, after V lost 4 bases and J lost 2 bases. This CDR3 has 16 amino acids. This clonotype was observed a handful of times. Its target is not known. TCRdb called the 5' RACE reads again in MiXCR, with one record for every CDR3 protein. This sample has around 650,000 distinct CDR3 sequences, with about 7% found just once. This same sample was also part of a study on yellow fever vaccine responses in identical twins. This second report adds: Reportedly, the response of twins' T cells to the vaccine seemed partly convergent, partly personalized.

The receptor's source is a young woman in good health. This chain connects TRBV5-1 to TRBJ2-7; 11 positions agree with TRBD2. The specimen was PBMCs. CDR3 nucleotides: TGCGCCAGCAGCGGGGGGGGGACTAGCGGAACCTACGAGCAGTACTTC. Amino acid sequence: CASSGGGTSGTYEQYF.